This T cell receptor beta chain appears in the sequencing data of a study of shared clonotypes between healthy human individuals. The CDR3 length is 15 residues. CDR1 is SGHDT, CDR2 YYEEEE, per germline. The junction had 7 bases not matched to a gene; V was cut back by 1 base and J by 5 bases. Method: immunoSEQ multiplex PCR; TCRdb's copy keeps in-frame clones and lacks some. This sample carries about 2 million clones, 95% of them seen once, and the ten largest clones take 0.13%. The receptor was derived from a man aged 18 to 30 in good health. The genes are TRBV5-6 and TRBJ1-2; 8 bases are a match to TRBD1. Source material: naive CD4+ T cells sorted from blood. The subset denotes: CD45RA+ positively selected. The CDR3 nucleotides read TGTGCCAGCAGCTTGCTTCAGGGGGCGAGGTATGGCTACACCTTC. Protein product: CASSLLQGARYGYTF.